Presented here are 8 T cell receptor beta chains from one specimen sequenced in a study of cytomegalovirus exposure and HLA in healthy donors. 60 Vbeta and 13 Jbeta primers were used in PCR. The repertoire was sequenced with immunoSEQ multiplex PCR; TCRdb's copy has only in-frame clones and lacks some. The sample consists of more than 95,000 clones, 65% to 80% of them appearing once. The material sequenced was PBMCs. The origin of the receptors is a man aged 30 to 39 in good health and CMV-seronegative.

CDR3 in DNA: TGTGCCTGGAGTGCCTTCAATACGGTGGAGGGGGCCACGGACACTGAAGCTTTCTTT. This sequence encodes CAWSAFNTVEGATDTEAFF. The V call is TRBV30, the J call TRBJ1-1; 7 bases align to TRBD1. Looked up from germline, CDR1 is GTSNPN and CDR2 is SVGIG (reference sequence). The CDR3 contains 19 residues. The ends lost 1 base at V and 3 bases at J; junction bases unmatched: 20.

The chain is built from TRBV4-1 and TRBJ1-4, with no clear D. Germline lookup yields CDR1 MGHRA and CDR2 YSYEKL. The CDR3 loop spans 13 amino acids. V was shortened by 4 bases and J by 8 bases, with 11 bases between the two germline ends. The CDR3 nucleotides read TGCGCCAGCAGCCCCCCCCTGGCAGAAAAACTGTTTTTT. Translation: CASSPPLAEKLFF.

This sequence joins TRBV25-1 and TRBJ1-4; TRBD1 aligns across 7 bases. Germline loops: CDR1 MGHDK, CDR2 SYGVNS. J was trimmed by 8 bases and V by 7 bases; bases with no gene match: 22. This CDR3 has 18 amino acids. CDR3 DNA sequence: TGTGCCAGCACTAACTCCTCTTTTAGGGGGCGCCCAAACGAAAAACTGTTTTTT. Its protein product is CASTNSSFRGRPNEKLFF.

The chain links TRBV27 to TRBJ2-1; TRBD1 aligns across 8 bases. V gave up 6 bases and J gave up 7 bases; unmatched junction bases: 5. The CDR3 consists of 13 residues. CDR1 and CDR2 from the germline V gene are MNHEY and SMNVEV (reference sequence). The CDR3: CASRGQGWNEQFF. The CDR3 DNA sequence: TGTGCCAGCAGAGGACAGGGATGGAATGAGCAGTTCTTC.

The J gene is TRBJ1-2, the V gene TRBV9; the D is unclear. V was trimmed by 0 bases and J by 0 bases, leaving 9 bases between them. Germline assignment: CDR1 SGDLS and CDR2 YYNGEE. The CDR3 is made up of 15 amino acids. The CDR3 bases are TGTGCCAGCAGCGTAGGTACAGCCACTAACTATGGCTACACCTTC. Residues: CASSVGTATNYGYTF.

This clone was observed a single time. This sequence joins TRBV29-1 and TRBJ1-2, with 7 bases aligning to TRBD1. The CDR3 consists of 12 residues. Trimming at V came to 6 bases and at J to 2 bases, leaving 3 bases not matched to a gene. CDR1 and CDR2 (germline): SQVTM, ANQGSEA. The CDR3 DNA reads TGCAGCGTAGGACAGGCCAACTATGGCTACACCTTC. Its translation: CSVGQANYGYTF.

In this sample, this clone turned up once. CDR3 protein: CASSIGGPASGSQPQHF. CDR3 in DNA: TGTGCCAGTAGTATAGGGGGGCCAGCCTCGGGCTCTCAGCCCCAGCATTTT. J is TRBJ1-5 and V is TRBV19; D may be TRBD1 (6 bases). The CDR3 covers 17 residues. Germline assignment: CDR1 LNHDA and CDR2 SQIVND (reference sequence). The V end lost 1 base, the J end lost 6 bases, and 19 bases lay between the germline ends.

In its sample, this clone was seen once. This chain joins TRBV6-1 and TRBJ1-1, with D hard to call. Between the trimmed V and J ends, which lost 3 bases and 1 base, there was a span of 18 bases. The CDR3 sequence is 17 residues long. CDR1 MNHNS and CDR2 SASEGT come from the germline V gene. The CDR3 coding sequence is TGTGCCAGCAGTGATATATCCCCGACACCCTCGAACACTGAAGCTTTCTTT. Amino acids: CASSDISPTPSNTEAFF.